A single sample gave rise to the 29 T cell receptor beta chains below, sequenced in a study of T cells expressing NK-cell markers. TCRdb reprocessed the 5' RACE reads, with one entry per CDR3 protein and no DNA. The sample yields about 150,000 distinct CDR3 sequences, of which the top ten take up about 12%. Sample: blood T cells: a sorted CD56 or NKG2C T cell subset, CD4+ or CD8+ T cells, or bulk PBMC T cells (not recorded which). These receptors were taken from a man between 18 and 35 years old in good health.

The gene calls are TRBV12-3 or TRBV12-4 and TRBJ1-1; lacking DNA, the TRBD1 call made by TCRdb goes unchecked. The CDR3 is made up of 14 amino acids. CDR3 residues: CASIPERADTEAFF.

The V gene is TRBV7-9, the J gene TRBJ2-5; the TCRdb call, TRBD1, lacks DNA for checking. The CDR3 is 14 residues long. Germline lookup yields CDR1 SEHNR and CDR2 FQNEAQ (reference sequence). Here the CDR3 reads CASSGGVRGETQYF.

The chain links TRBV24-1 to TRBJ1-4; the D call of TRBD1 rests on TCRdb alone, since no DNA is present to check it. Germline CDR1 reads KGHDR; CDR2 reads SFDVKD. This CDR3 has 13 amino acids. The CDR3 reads CATSPGRNEKLFF.

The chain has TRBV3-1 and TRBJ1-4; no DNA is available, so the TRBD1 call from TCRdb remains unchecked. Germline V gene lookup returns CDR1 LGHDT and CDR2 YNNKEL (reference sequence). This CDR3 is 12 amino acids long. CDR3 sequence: CASSPDREKVFF. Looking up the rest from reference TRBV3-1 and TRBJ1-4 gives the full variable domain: DTAVSQTPKYLVTQMGNDKSIKCEQNLGHDTMYWYKQDSKKFLKIMFSYNNKELIINETVPNRFSPKSPDKAHLNLHINSLELGDSAVYFCASSPDREKVFFGSGTQLSVL.

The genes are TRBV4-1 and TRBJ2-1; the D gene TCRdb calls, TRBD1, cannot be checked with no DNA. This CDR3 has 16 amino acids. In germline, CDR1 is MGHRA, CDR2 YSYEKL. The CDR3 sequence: CASSLPMDSSTNEQFF.

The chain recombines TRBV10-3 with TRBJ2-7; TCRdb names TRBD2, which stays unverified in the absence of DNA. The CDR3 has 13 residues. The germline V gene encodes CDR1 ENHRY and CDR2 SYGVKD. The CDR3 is CATLSGSVYEQYF.

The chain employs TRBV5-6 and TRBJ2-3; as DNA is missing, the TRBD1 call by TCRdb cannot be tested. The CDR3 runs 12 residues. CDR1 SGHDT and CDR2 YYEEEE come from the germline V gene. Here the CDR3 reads CASSQQGDTQYF.

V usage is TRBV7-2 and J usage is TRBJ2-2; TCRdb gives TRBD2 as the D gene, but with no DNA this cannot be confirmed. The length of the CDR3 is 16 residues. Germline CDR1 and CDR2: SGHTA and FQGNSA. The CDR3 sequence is CASSFLAGGYTGELFF.

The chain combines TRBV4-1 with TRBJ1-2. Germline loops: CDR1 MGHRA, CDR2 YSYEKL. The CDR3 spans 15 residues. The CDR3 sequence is CASSQDILLGGGYTF.

CDR3 residues: CASRLSLNTEAFF. The chain is built from TRBV25-1 and TRBJ1-1. Germline CDR1 and CDR2: MGHDK and SYGVNS. The CDR3 extends over 13 amino acids.

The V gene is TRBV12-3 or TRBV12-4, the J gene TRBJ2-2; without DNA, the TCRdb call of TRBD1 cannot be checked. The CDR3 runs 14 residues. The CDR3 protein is CASSRQANTGELFF.

The CDR3 region is CASSNNEAAGWVDQPQHF. The chain recombines TRBV2 with TRBJ1-5. Germline V gene lookup returns CDR1 SNHLY and CDR2 FYNNEI. This CDR3 comprises 18 residues.

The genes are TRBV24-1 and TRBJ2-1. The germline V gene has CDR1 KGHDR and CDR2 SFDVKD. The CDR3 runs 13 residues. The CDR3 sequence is CATSGTSYNEQFF.

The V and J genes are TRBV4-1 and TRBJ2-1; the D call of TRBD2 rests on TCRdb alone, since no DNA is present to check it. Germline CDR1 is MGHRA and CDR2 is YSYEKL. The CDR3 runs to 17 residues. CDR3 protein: CASSQDGAGPRRDEQFF.

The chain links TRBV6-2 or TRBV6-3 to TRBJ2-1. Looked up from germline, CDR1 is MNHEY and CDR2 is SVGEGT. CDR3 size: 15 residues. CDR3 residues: CASSETESSYNEQFF.

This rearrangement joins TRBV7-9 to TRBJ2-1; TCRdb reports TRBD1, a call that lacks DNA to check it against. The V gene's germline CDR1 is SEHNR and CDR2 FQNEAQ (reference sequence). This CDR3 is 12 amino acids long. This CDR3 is CASSFGRDEQFF.

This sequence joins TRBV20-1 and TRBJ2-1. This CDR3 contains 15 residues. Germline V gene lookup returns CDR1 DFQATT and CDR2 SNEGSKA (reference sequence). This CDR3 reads CSARQHKEPYNEQFF.

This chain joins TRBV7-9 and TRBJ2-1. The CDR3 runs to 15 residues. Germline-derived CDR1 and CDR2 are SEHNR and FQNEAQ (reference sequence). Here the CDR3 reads CASSFGGRAYNEQFF.

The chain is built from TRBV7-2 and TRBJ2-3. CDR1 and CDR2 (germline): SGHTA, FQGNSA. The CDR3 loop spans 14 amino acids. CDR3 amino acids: CASSFWSGTDTQYF.

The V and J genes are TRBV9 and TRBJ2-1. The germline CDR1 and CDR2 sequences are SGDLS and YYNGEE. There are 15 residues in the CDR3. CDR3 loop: CASSAPAGAPTEQFF.

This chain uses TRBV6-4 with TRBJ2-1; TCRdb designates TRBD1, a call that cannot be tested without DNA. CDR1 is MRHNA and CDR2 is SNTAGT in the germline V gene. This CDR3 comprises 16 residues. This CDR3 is CASSDSLARGVSEQFF.

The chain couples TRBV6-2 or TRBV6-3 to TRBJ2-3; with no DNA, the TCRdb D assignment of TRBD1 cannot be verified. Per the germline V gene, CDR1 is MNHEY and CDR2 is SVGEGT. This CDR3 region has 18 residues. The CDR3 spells CASSYSRDRVFDPDTQYF.

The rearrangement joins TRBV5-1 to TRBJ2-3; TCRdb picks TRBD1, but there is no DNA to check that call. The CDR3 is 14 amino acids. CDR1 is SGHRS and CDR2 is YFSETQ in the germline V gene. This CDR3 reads CASSLEPGEDTQYF.

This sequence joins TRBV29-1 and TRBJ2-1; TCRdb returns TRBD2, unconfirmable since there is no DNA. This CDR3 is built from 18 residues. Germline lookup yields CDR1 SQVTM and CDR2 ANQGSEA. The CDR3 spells CSVDAASGRRSSYNEQFF.

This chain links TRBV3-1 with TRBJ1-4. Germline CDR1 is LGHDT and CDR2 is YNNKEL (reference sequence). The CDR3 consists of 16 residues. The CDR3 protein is CASSPSAGTTNEKLFF. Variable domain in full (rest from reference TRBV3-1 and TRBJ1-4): DTAVSQTPKYLVTQMGNDKSIKCEQNLGHDTMYWYKQDSKKFLKIMFSYNNKELIINETVPNRFSPKSPDKAHLNLHINSLELGDSAVYFCASSPSAGTTNEKLFFGSGTQLSVL.

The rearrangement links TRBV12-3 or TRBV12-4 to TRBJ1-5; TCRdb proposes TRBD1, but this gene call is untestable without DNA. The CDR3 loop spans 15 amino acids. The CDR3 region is CASSPPGQLNQPQHF.

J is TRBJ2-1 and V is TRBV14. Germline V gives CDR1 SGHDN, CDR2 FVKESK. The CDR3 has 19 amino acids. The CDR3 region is CASSPGATRKVFSYNEQFF.

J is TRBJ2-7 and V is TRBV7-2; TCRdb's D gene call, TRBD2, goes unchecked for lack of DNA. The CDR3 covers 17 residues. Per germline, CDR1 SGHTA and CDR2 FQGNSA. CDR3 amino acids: CASSLGGLAGVPYEQYF.

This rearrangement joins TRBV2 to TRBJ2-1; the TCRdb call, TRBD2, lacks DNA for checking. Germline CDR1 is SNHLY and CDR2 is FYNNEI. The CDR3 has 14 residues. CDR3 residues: CASSETAGYNEQFF.